The rows below give T cell receptor beta chains drawn from one sample of a study of T cell repertoires in ileal Crohn's disease. Measured with immunoSEQ multiplex PCR; TCRdb has only the in-frame clones, and not every one. Seen here are roughly 3,400 clones, approximately 81% observed once, and the top ten hold less than 6.5%. Sequencing used ileal tissue. The receptors shown here come from an adult with Crohn's disease. The CDR3 runs from the conserved cysteine through the conserved F or W. D genes are given only for firm matches. Clone size is given for some rows only: seen once, a few or many times, or a class if the clone is expanded.

v_call	d_call	j_call	clone_size	cdr3_aa	cdr3_nt
TRBV5-1	NA	TRBJ2-3	NA	CASSLGGASTDTQYF	TGCGCCAGCAGCTTGGGCGGGGCTAGCACAGATACGCAGTATTTT
TRBV9	TRBD2	TRBJ2-1	NA	CASSAGGSYNEQFF	TGTGCCAGCAGCGCGGGAGGCTCCTACAATGAGCAGTTCTTC
TRBV9	NA	TRBJ2-2	once	CASSKIGAGELFF	TGTGCCAGCAGCAAAATAGGGGCCGGGGAGCTGTTTTTT
TRBV5-4	TRBD2	TRBJ2-1	NA	CASSLTSGFSSYNEQFF	TGTGCCAGCAGCTTGACTAGCGGGTTTAGCTCCTACAATGAGCAGTTCTTC
TRBV6-1	TRBD1	TRBJ1-1	once	CASTPGTTLTGGAFF	TGTGCCAGCACTCCCGGGACAACGTTGACAGGGGGAGCTTTCTTT
TRBV7-6	TRBD1	TRBJ2-5	NA	CASSLVARGPQQTQYF	TGTGCCAGCAGCTTAGTGGCCAGGGGGCCTCAGCAGACCCAGTACTTC
TRBV14	NA	TRBJ1-1	few	CASSREYLNTEAFF	TGTGCCAGCAGCCGAGAGTATCTGAACACTGAAGCTTTCTTT
TRBV5-4	TRBD1	TRBJ2-2	NA	CASSEGTGDTGELFF	TGTGCCAGCAGCGAAGGGACAGGGGATACCGGGGAGCTGTTTTTT
TRBV9	NA	TRBJ1-2	NA	CASSQTDYGYTF	TGTGCCAGCAGCCAGACAGACTATGGCTACACCTTC
TRBV5-1	NA	TRBJ1-1	NA	CASSLFLLNSEAFF	TGCGCCAGCAGCTTGTTCTTGTTGAACAGTGAAGCTTTCTTT
TRBV10-3	TRBD1	TRBJ2-1	NA	CAISNRDSNNEQFF	TGTGCCATCAGTAACCGGGACAGTAACAATGAGCAGTTCTTC
TRBV5-1	NA	TRBJ2-2	NA	CASSPGLDTWDGELFF	TGCGCCAGCAGCCCCGGACTGGATACTTGGGACGGGGAGCTGTTTTTT
TRBV9	NA	TRBJ2-7	NA	CASSVDGTFYYEQYF	TGTGCCAGCAGCGTAGACGGGACTTTCTACTACGAGCAGTACTTC
TRBV2	TRBD2	TRBJ2-3	NA	CASSDRLAGALGPDTQYF	TGTGCCAGCAGTGACCGGCTAGCGGGGGCTCTAGGCCCAGATACGCAGTATTTT
TRBV25-1	TRBD2	TRBJ2-5	NA	CASSGLAGGPKETQYF	TGTGCCAGCAGTGGGTTAGCGGGGGGGCCGAAAGAGACCCAGTACTTC
TRBV7-2	NA	TRBJ1-1	NA	CASRDGATAASEAFF	TGTGCCAGCAGGGATGGGGCCACCGCCGCTTCCGAAGCTTTCTTT
TRBV28	NA	TRBJ1-2	few	CASSPPLGTPNYGYTF	TGTGCCAGCAGTCCTCCCCTGGGCACCCCCAACTATGGCTACACCTTC